The T cell receptor beta chain described here comes from a study of blood T cell repertoires in COVID-19. For the study at large: Material from acute and convalescent COVID-19 was sourced from the United States, Italy and Spain. PBMCs, B-cell-depleted T cells, or T cells were the source of the cDNA or gDNA that made up the material.

V lost 3 bases and J 2 bases, leaving 22 bases between the germline ends. CDR1 and CDR2 from the germline V gene are MDHEN and SYDVKM. The CDR3 totals 19 residues. This clone was recorded a few times. Authors' analysis steps: Reference gene primers were amplified, and this amplification served to estimate nucleated cell counts. Produced via immunoSEQ multiplex PCR; TCRdb's table is partial and in-frame only. Clone size and the V and J calls come from that table; the DNA yielded D and trimming. The profile shows about 250,000 clones, around 89% of them singletons. The specimen sequenced was peripheral blood. The receptor comes from a man aged 30 to 45 with acute or convalescent COVID-19. The chain uses TRBV28 and TRBJ1-4; no definite D call. CDR3 bases: TGTGCCAGCAGTTTTTCTTTCTGGGCGCTTAGCGCGACTAATGAAAAACTGTTTTTT. It codes for CASSFSFWALSATNEKLFF.